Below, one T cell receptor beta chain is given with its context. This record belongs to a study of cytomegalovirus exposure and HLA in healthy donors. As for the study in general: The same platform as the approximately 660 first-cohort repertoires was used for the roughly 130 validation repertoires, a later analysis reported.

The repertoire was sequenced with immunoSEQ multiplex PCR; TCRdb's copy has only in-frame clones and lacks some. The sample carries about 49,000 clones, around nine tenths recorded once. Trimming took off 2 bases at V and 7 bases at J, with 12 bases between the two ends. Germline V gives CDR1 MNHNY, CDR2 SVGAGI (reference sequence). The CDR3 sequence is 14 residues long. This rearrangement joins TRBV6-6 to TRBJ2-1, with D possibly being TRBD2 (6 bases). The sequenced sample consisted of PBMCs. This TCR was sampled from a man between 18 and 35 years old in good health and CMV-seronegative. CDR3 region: CASSYQRAGNEQFF. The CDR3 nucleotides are TGTGCCAGCAGTTACCAACGGGCGGGGAATGAGCAGTTCTTC.